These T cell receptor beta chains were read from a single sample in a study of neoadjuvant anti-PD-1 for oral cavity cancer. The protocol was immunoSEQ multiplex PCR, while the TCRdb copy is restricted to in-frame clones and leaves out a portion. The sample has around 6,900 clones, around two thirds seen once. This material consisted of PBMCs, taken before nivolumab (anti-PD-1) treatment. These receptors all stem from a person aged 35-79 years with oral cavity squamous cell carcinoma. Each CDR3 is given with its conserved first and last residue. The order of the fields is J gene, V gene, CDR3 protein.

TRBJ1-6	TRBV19	CASSIQGRGVRSPLHF
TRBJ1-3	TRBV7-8	CASSLAGAPSGNTIYF
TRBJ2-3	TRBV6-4	CASSRDSTDTQYF
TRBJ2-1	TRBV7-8	CASSYRDLREQFF
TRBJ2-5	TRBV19	CASSIGRQRQETQYF
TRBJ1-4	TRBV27	CASSSGRGLEKLFF
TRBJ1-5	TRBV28	CASSLFSMGFGNQPQHF
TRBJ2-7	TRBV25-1	CASSGGSYEQYF
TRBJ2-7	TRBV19	CASSIGRASAEQYF
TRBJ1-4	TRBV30	CAWSQGLANEKLFF
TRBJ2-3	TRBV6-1	CASSEGFITDTQYF
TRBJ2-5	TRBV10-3	CATTRGGEETQYF
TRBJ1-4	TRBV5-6	CASSPWGYEKLFF
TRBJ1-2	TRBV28	CASSFGSYGYTF
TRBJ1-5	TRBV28	CASSSPGQGGNQPQHF
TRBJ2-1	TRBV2	CASRFGTSGGPYNEQFF
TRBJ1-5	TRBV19	CASSPGQGYGQPQHF
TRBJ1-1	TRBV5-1	CASSLVQGEEAFF
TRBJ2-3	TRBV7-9	CASSSDRATADTQYF
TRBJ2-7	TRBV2	CASLTGTGAYEQYF
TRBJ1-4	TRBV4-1	CASSHLDIGEKLFF
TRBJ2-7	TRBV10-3	CAISDYRDTFTYEQYF